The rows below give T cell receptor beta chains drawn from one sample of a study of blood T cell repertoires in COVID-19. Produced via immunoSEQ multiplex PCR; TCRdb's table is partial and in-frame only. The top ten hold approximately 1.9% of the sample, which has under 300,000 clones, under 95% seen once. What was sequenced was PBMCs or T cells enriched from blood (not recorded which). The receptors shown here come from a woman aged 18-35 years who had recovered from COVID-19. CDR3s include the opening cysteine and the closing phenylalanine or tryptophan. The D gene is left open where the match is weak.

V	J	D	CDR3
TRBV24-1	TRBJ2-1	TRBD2	CATRGGGGEQFF
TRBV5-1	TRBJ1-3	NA	CASRGSEDTIYF
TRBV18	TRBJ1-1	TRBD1	CATRQGVPAFF
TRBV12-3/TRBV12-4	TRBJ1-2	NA	CASRTANYGYTF
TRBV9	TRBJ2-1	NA	CASSVGGPSYNEQFF
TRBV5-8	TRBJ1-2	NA	CASSLWGRGVGYTF
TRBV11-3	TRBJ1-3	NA	CASSFNSGNTIYF
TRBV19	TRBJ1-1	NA	CASSIGYGRDTEAFF
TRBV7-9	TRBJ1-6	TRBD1	CASSSPGTGISPLHF
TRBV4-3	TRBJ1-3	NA	CASSQDWTAGNTIYF
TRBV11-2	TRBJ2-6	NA	CASSNGIVGANVLTF
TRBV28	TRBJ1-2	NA	CASSFFYGYTF
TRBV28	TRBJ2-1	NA	CASSFLASYNEQFF
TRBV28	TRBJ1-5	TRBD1	CASRTQARGLGQPQHF
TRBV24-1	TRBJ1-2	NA	CATSDRTDGYTF
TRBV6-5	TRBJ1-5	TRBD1	CASRGDSNSNQPQHF
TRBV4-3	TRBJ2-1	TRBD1	CASSQYRGIRNEQFF
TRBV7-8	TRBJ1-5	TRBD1	CASSLADGTGGDQPQHF
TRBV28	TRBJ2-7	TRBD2	CASSSFSSGRNYEQYF
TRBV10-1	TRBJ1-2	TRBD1	CARMGQGRSYTF
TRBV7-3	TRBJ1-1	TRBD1	CASSQTGGTEAFF
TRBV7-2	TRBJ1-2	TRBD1	CASSTDRGPYGYTF
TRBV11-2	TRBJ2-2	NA	CASSLAQGGGELFF
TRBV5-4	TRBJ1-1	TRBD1	CASIGTGNTEAFF
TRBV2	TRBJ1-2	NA	CASRAVGGYTF
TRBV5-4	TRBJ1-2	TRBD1	CASSLDTGGSLYGYTF
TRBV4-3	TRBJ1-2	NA	CASSQPQQGSGGYTF
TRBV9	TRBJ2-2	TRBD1	CASSVQGAGELFF
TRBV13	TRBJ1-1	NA	CASSSFGQGEAFF
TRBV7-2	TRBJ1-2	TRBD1	CASTLDRGDYGYTF
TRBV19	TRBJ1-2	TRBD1	CASSISWTGGFGYTF
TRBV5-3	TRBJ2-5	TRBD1	CARSTGGGETQYF
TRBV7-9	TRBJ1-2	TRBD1	CASDPPGTGIYGYTF
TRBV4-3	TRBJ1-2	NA	CASSQEPPGRDYGYTF
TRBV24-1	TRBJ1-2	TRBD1	CATSEIGGTNGYTF
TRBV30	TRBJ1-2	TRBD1	CAWSVRDRVYGYTF
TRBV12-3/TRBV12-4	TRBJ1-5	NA	CASSRQVQPQHF
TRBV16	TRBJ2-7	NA	CASSRDGGASPYEQYF
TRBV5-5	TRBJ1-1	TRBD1	CASSSKGQGGAGEAFF
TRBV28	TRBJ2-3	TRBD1	CASSSYTGADTQYF
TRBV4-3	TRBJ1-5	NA	CASSQDHGGGSNSNQPQHF
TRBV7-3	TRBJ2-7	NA	CASSLTPGNRPVLYEQYF
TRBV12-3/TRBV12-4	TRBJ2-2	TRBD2	CASSLGGRGELFF
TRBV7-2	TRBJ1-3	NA	CASSPPSDSGNTIYF